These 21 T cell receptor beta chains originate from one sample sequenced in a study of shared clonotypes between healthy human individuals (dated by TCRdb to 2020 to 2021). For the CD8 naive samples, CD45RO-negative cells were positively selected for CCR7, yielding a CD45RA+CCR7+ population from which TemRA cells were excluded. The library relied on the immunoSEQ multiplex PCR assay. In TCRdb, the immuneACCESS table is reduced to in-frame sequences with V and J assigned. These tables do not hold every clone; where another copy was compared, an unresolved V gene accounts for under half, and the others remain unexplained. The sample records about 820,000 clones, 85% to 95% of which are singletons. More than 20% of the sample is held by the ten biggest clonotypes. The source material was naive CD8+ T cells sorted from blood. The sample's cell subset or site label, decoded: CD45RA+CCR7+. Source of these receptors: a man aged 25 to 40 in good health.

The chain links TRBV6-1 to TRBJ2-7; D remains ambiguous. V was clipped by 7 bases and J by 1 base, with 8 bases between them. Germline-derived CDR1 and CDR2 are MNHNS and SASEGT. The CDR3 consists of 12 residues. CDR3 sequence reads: CASNSPSYEQYF. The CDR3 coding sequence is TGTGCCAGCAACAGCCCATCCTACGAGCAGTACTTC.

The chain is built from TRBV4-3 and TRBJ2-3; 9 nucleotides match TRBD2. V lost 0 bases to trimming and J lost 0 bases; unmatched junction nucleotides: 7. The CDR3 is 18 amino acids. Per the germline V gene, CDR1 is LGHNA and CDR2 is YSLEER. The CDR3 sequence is CASSQDLLTSGSTDTQYF. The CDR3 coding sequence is TGCGCCAGCAGCCAAGATCTCCTGACTAGCGGAAGCACAGATACGCAGTATTTT.

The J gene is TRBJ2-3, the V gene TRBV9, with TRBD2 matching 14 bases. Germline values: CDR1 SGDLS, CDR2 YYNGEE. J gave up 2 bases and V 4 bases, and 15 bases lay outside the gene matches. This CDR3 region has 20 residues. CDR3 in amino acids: CASSLTGTSGSGWVTDTQYF. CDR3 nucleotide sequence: TGTGCCAGCAGCTTAACCGGGACTAGCGGGAGTGGTTGGGTCACAGATACGCAGTATTTT.

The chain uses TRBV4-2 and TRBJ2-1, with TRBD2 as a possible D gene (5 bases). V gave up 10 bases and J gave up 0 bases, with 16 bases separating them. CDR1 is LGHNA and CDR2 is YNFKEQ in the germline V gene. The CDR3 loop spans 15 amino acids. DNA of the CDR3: TGTGCCACCGACCGGAGCGGAAGCTCCTACAATGAGCAGTTCTTC. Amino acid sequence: CATDRSGSSYNEQFF.

The CDR3 sequence: CASSEAELGRSPLHF. CDR3 coding DNA: TGTGCCAGCAGTGAAGCCGAGCTGGGTCGTTCACCCCTCCACTTT. The chain has TRBV6-1 and TRBJ1-6, with D unclear. Germline CDR1 and CDR2: MNHNS and SASEGT. Trimming removed 0 bases at V and 9 bases at J, with 12 bases between. This CDR3 has 15 amino acids.

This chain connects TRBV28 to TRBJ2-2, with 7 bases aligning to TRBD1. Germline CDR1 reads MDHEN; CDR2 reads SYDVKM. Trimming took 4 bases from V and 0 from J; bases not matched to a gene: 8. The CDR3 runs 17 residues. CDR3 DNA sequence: TGTGCCAGCAGTTCGACCCCTGGGACAGCGAACACCGGGGAGCTGTTTTTT. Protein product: CASSSTPGTANTGELFF.

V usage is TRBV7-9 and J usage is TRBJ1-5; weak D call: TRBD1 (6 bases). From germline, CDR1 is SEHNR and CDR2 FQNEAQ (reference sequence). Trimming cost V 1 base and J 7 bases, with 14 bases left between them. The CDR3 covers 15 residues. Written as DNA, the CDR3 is TGTGCCAGCAGCTTAGATCGGGGGGCGGGACAGCCCCAGCATTTT. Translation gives CASSLDRGAGQPQHF.

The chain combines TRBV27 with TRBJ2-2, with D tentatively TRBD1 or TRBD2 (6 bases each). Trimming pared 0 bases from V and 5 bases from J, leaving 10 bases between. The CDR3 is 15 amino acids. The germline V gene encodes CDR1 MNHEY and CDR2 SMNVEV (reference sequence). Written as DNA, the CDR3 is TGTGCCAGCAGTTTATCGGGGGCGGGAACCGGGGAGCTGTTTTTT. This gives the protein CASSLSGAGTGELFF.

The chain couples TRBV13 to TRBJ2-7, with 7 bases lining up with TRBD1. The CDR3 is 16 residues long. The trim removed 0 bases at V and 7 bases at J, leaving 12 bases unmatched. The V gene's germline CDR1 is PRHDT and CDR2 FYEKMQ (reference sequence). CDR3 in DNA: TGTGCCAGCAGCTTAGGCCCCAGTATAGGGGGCGGGGAGCAGTACTTC. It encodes CASSLGPSIGGGEQYF. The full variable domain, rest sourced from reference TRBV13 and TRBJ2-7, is AAGVIQSPRHLIKEKRETATLKCYPIPRHDTVYWYQQGPGQDPQFLISFYEKMQSDKGSIPDRFSAQQFSDYHSELNMSSLELGDSALYFCASSLGPSIGGGEQYFGPGTRLTVT.

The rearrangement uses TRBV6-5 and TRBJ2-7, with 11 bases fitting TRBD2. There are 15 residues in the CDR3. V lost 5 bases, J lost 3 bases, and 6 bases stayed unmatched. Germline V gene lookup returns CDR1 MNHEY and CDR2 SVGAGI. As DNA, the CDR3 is TGTGCCAGCAGTGCGCTAGCGGGAGGCAACTACGAGCAGTACTTC. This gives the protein CASSALAGGNYEQYF.

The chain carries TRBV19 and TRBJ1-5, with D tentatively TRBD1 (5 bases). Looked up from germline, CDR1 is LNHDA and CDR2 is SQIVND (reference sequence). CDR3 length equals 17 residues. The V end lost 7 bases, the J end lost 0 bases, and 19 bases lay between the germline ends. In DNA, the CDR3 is TGTGCCAGTACCGGCGTCGACAGTGCTTATAGCAATCAGCCCCAGCATTTT. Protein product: CASTGVDSAYSNQPQHF.

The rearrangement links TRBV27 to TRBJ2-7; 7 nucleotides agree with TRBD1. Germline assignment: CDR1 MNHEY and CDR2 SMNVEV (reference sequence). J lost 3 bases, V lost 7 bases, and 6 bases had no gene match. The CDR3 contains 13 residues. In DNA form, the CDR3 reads TGTGCCAGCAAGGCAGGGGGTGGCTACGAGCAGTACTTC. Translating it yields CASKAGGGYEQYF.

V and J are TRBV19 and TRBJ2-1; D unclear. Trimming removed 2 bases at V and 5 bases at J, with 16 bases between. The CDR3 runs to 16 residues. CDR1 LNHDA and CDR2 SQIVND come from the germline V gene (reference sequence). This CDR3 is CASSISFYTPNNEQFF. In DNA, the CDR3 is TGTGCCAGTAGTATAAGTTTTTACACACCAAACAATGAGCAGTTCTTC.

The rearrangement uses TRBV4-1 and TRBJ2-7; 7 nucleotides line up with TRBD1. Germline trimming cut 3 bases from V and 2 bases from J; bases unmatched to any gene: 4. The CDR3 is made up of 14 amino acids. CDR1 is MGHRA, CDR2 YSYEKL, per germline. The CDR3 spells CASSQMGQTYEQYF. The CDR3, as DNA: TGCGCCAGCAGCCAGATGGGACAGACCTACGAGCAGTACTTC.

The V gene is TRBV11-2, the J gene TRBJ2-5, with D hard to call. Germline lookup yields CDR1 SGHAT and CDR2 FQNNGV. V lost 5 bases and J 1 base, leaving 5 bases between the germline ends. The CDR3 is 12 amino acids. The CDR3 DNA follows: TGTGCCAGCAGCCGATTCCAAGAGACCCAGTACTTC. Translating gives CASSRFQETQYF.

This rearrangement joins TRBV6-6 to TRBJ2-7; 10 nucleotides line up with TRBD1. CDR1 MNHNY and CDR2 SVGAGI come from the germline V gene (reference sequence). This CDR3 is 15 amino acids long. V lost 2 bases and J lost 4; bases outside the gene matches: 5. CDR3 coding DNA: TGTGCCAGCAGTTACCAGGGACAGGGGATATACGAGCAGTACTTC. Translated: CASSYQGQGIYEQYF.

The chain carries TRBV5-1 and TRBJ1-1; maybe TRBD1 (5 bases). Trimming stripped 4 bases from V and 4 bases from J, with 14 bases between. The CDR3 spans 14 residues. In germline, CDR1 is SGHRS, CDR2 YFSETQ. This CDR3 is CASSEMGGSTEAFF. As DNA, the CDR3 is TGCGCCAGCAGCGAAATGGGGGGGAGCACTGAAGCTTTCTTT.

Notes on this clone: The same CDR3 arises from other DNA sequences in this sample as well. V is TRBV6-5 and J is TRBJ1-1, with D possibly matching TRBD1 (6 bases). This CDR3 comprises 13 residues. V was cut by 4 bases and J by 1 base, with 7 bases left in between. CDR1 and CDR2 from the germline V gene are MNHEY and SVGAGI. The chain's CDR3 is CASSSGQNTEAFF. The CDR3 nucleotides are TGTGCCAGCAGTTCGGGACAGAACACTGAAGCTTTCTTT.

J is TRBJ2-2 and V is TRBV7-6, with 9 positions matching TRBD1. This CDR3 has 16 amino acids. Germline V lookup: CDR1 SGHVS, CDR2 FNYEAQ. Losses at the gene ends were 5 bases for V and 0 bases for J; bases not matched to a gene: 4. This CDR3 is CASSLTGGTNTGELFF. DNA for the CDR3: TGTGCCAGCAGCCTGACAGGGGGAACGAACACCGGGGAGCTGTTTTTT.

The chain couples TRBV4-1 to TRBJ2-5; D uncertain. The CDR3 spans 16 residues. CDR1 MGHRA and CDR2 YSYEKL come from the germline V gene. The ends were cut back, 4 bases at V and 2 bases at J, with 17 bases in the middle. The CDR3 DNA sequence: TGCGCCAGCAGCCCGGAGAACGCACAAACACAAGAGACCCAGTACTTC. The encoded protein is CASSPENAQTQETQYF.

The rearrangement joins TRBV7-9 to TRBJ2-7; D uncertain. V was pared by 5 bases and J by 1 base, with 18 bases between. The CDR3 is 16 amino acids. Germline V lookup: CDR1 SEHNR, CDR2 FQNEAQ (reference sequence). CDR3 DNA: TGTGCCAGCAGCAGCTCCCTGGGGTTGGAGTCCTACGAGCAGTACTTC. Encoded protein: CASSSSLGLESYEQYF.